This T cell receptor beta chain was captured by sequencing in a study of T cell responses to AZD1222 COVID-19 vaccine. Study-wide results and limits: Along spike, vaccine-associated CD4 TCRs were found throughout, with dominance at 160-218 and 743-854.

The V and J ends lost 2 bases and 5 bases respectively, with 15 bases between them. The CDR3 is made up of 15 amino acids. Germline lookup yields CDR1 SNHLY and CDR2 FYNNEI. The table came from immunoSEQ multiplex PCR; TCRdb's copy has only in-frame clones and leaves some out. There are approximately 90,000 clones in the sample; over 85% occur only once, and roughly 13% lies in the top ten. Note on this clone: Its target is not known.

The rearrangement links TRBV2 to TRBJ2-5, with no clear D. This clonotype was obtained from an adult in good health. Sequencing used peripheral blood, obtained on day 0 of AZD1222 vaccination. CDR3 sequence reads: CASSEPGAFRETQYF. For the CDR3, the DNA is TGTGCCAGCAGTGAACCGGGCGCATTCCGGGAGACCCAGTACTTC.